Sequencing of this TCR beta chain was carried out in a study of cytotoxic CD8 clonotypes in ibrutinib-treated CLL. Overall study results and limits: Public clonotypes showed up rarely, and on treatment they shrank or held steady.

For this clone: The antigen remains undetermined.

The CDR3 is 12 amino acids. V dropped 0 bases and J dropped 8 bases, with 8 bases sitting between them. CDR1 SGDLS and CDR2 YYNGEE come from the germline V gene. Repertoires were generated with immunoSEQ multiplex PCR, while TCRdb's copy carries only in-frame clones and drops some. The table lists over 75,000 clones, approximately 78% of them singletons. The sequencing here drew on PBMCs, taken after 12 months of ibrutinib treatment. The clonotype comes from a human donor with chronic lymphocytic leukemia. V is TRBV9 and J is TRBJ1-1, with D possibly matching TRBD1 (5 bases). CDR3 sequence: CASSVAPGEAFF. CDR3 nucleotides: TGTGCCAGCAGCGTAGCTCCAGGGGAAGCTTTCTTT.